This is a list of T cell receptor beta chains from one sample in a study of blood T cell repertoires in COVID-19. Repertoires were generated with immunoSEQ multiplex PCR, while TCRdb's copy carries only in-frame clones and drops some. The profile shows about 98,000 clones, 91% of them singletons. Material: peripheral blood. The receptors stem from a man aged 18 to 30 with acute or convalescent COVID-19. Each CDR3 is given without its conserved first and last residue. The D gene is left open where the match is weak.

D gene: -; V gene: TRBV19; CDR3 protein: ASSIVAGLFSNQPQH
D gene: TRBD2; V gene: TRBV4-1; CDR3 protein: ASSLTSGSDNEQF
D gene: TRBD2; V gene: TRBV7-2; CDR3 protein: ASSYSGTKNEQF
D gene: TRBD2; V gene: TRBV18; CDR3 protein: ASSPNMASGSFEQF
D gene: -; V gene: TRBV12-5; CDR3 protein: ASGRDGTFTNEQF
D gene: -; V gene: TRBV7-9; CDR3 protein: ASSIGEGLGGTNYGYT
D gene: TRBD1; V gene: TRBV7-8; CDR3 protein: ASSSSDTGVGGYT
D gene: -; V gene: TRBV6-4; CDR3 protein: ASSDSGTPLDTQY
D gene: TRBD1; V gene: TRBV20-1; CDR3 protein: SASGGQGEKLF
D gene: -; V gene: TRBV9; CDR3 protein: ASSVGGDKYYEQY
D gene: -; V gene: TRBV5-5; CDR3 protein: ASSPRSAANEKLF
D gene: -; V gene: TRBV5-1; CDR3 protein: ASSPVIQTEASREQY
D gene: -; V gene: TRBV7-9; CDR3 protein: ASSSTRGITGELF
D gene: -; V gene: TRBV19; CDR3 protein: ASSKQGGGSSNQPQH
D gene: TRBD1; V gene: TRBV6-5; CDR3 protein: ASKPGQGDQPQH
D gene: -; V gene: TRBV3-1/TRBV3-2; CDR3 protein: ASSQDQVGEDYGYT
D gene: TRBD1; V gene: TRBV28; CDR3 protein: ASSSKTGATPYNSPLH
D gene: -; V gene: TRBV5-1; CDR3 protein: ASSLPGRGSGSPLH
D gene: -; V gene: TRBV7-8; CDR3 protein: ASTPGTAYNSPLH
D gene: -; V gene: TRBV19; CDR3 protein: ASRTPDRNTEAF
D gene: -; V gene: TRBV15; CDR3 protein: ATSRGGVEQVNQPQH
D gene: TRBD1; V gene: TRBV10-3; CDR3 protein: AISDSGTGVESDYGYT
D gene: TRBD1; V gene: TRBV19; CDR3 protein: ASTPPTGTGNNEQY
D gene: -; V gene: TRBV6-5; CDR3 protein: ASSYVDSHEQY
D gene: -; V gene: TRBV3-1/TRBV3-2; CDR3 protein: ASSSLGDTEAF
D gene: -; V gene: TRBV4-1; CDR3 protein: ASSQEWESNYGYT
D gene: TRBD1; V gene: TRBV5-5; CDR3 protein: ASSLGRGLPHITDTQY
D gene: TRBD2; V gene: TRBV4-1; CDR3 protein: ASSQVLAGGGAYEQY
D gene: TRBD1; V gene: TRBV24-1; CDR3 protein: ATRQGTDANQPQH
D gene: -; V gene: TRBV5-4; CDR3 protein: ASSNVPGTEAF
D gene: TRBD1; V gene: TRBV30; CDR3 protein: AWSRQGGQPQH
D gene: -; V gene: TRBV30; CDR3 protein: AWKPGYIFNYGYT
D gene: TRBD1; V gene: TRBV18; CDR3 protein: ASSPAGQGVGELF
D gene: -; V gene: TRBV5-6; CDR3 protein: ASSSYNEQY
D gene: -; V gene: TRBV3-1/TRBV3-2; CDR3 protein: ASSPGWAAGQETQY
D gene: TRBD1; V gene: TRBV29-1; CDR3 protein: SVDLRDRDTDTQY
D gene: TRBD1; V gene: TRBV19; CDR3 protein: ASSSIGQGGDQPQH
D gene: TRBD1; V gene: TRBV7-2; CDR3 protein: ASSLGRDRGPLRDGYT
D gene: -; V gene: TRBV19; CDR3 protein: ASSQRRQGGISNTGELF
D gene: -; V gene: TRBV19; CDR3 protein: ASTEAEAF
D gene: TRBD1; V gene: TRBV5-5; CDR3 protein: ASSLADRGHTEAF
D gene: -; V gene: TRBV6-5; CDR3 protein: ASSRQPGGTEAF
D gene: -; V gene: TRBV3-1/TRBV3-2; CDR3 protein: ASGLSGGVGYT
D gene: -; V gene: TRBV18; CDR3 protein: ASSPIGASGNTIY